The count of the clone carrying this T cell receptor beta chain is one. The PCR employed 60 Vbeta primers together with 13 Jbeta primers. Sequencing used immunoSEQ multiplex PCR; TCRdb keeps in-frame clones, though not all of them. The table records about 100,000 clones, under 80% of them present only once. From germline, CDR1 is MNHEY and CDR2 SVGAGI. This CDR3 is built from 15 residues. The V segment lost 6 bases and the J segment 2 bases; nucleotides outside the gene matches: 8. This specimen comes from a study of cytomegalovirus exposure and HLA in healthy donors. Source material: PBMCs. The receptor was isolated from a man aged 35 to 55 in good health and CMV-seropositive. V is TRBV6-5 and J is TRBJ1-1, with 8 bases that match TRBD1. This chain's CDR3 is CASSPAGQGNTEAFF. Written as DNA, the CDR3 is TGTGCCAGCAGCCCCGCTGGACAGGGCAACACTGAAGCTTTCTTT.